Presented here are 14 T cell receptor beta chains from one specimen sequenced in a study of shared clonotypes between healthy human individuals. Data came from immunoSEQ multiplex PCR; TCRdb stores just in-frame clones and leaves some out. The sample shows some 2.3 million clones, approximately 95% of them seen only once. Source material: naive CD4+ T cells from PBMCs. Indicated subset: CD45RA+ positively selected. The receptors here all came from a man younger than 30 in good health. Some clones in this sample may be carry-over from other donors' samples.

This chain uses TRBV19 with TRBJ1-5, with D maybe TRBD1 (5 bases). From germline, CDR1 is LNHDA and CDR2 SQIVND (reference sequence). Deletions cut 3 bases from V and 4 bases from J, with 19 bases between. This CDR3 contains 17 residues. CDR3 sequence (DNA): TGTGCCAGTAGTATGGGGGAGGGAGTAGTTGGGAATCAGCCCCAGCATTTT. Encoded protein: CASSMGEGVVGNQPQHF. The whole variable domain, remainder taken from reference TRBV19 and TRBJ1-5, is DGGITQSPKYLFRKEGQNVTLSCEQNLNHDAMYWYRQDPGQGLRLIYYSQIVNDFQKGDIAEGYSVSREKKESFPLTVTSAQKNPTAFYLCASSMGEGVVGNQPQHFGDGTRLSIL.

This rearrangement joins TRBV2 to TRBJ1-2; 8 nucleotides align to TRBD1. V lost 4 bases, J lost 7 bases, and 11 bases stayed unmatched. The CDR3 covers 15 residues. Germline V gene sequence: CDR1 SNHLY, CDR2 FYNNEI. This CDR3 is CASSAAVQGAVGYTF. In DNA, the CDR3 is TGTGCCAGCAGTGCCGCCGTTCAGGGGGCGGTTGGCTACACCTTC.

The CDR3 bases are TGTGCCATCAGAGGACAGGGGATAGCAGATACGCAGTATTTT. Its translation is CAIRGQGIADTQYF. J is TRBJ2-3 and V is TRBV10-3; 9 positions match TRBD1. The CDR3 contains 14 residues. The junction had 5 bases not matched to a gene; V was cut back by 6 bases and J by 4 bases. Germline CDR1 and CDR2: ENHRY and SYGVKD.

CDR3 nucleotide sequence: TGTGCCTGGAGTGTGACAGGCAAAAACTATGGCTACACCTTC. It encodes CAWSVTGKNYGYTF. The rearrangement uses TRBV30 and TRBJ1-2, with TRBD1 as a possible D gene (6 bases). The CDR3 is 14 residues long. V lost 0 bases and J lost 2, with 10 bases in between. CDR1 is GTSNPN, CDR2 SVGIG, per germline (reference sequence).

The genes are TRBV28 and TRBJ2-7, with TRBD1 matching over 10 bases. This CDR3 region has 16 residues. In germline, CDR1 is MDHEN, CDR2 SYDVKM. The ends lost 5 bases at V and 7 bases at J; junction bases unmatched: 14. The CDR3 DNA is TGTGCCAGCAGTCCGTTCTCCGGGACAGGGGCGTGGGAGCAGTACTTC. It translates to CASSPFSGTGAWEQYF.

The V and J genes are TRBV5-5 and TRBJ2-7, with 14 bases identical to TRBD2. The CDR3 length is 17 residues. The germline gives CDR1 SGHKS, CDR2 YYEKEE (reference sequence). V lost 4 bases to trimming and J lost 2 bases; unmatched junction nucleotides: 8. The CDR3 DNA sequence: TGTGCCAGCAGCCTCGGGACTAGCGGGAGTGCGCCCTACGAGCAGTACTTC. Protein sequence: CASSLGTSGSAPYEQYF.

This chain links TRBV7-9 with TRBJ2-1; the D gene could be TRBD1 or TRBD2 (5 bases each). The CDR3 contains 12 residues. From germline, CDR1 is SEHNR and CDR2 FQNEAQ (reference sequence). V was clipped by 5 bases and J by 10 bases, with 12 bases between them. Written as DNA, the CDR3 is TGTGCCAGCAGCCTCCGGGGCGTAGAGCAGTTCTTC. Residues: CASSLRGVEQFF.

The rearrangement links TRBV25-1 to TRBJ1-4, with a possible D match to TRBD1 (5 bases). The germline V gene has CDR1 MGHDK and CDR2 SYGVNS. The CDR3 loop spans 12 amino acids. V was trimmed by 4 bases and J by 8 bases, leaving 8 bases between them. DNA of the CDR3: TGTGCCAGCAGTGGGGACCAGGAAAAACTGTTTTTT. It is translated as CASSGDQEKLFF.

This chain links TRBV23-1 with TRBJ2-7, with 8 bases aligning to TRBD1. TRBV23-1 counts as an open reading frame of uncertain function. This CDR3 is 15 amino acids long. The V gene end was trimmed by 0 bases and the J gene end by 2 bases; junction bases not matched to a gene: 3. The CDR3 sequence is CASSQSSRGPYEQYF. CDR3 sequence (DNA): TGCGCCAGCAGTCAATCCAGCAGGGGGCCCTACGAGCAGTACTTC.

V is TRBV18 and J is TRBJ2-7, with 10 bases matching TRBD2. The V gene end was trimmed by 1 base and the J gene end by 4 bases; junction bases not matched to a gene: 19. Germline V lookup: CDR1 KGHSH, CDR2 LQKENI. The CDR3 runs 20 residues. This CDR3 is CASSPLPSSGGVRVPYEQYF. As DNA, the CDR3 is TGTGCCAGCTCACCACTTCCTTCTAGCGGGGGAGTTAGGGTTCCGTACGAGCAGTACTTC.

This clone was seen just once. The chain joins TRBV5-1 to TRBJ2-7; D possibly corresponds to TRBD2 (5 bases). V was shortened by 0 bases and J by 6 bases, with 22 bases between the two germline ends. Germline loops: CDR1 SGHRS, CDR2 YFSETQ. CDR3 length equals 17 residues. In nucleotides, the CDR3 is TGCGCCAGCAGCTTGGGACTATCGGCGCAGGAGGAAGGCGAGCAGTACTTC. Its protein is CASSLGLSAQEEGEQYF.

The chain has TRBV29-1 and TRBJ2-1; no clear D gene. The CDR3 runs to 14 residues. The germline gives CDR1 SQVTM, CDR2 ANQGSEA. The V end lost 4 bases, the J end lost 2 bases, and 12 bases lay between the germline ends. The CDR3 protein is CSVVSGVPYNEQFF. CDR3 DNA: TGCAGCGTTGTGTCTGGCGTCCCCTACAATGAGCAGTTCTTC.

The chain's CDR3 is CASSLDRGREQYF. The CDR3 DNA reads TGTGCCAGCAGCTTAGACCGGGGAAGAGAGCAGTACTTC. The V gene is TRBV11-3, the J gene TRBJ2-7; a possible D gene is TRBD2 (5 bases). Deletions cut 0 bases from V and 7 bases from J, with 10 bases between. Germline V lookup: CDR1 SGHNT, CDR2 YENEEA. This CDR3 contains 13 residues.

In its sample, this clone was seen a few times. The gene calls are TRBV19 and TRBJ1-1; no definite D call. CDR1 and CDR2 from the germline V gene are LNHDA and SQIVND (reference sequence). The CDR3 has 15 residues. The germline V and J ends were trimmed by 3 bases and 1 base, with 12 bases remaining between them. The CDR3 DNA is TGTGCCAGTAGTATTCTGGGAGTTGGGAACACTGAAGCTTTCTTT. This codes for CASSILGVGNTEAFF.